The next 27 T cell receptor beta chains were all read from a single sample in a study of HIV-infected children after antiretroviral therapy interruption. Treatment indicated: PENTA 11 planned treatment interruption arm or continuous ART arm. The TCR library was built from RNA with a 3' RACE protocol and unique molecular identifiers. MiXCR was run by TCRdb on the 3' RACE reads, yielding one entry per CDR3 protein. The data show around 41,000 distinct CDR3 sequences, about 6% seen once. The source material was CD45RA+ CD4+ T cells from PBMCs, pooled from several time points, sampled from a donor given antiretroviral therapy, either interrupted or continuous. Subset meaning: naive CD4+ CD45RA+ CD45RO- T cells. The receptor set was obtained from a pool of human donors with HIV.

This clonotype has at least ten counts. At one of its ends the junction is not consistent with the germline gene, which may arise from a read error. The chain links TRBV19 to TRBJ1-4; unclear D gene. CDR1 LNHDA and CDR2 SQIVND come from the germline V gene (reference sequence). This CDR3 spans 15 amino acids. The CDR3 bases are TGTGCCAGCAGTATAGCAACAATTTCCAACGAAAGATTATTTTTC. It codes for CASSIATISNERLFF. Variable domain in full (rest from reference TRBV19 and TRBJ1-4): DGGITQSPKYLFRKEGQNVTLSCEQNLNHDAMYWYRQDPGQGLRLIYYSQIVNDFQKGDIAEGYSVSREKKESFPLTVTSAQKNPTAFYLCASSIATISNERLFFGSGTQLSVL.

The V and J genes are TRBV4-1 and TRBJ2-1; D perhaps matches TRBD2 (6 bases). V was shortened by 2 bases and J by 4 bases, with 12 bases between the two germline ends. CDR1 and CDR2 (germline): MGHRA, YSYEKL. The CDR3 runs to 15 residues. The CDR3 here is CASSQPTSRYNEQFF. The CDR3 nucleotides are TGCGCCAGCAGCCAACCAACTAGCAGATACAATGAGCAGTTCTTC.

The V and J genes are TRBV23-1 and TRBJ2-7, with D unresolved. TRBV23-1 is designated an ORF whose function remains uncertain. Trimming took 0 bases from V and 0 from J, leaving 12 bases between them. The CDR3 is 16 residues long. The CDR3 sequence: CASSQSFLADSYEQYF. CDR3 nucleotide sequence: TGCGCCAGCAGTCAATCCTTCCTGGCAGACTCCTACGAGCAGTACTTC.

This clonotype was seen ten or more times. This chain links TRBV5-1 with TRBJ1-1; 7 positions match TRBD1. The CDR3 runs 14 residues. Germline V gene sequence: CDR1 SGHRS, CDR2 YFSETQ. V lost 3 bases, J lost 1 base, and 3 bases stayed unmatched. This chain's CDR3 is CASSSGQSNTEAFF. For the CDR3, the DNA is TGCGCCAGCAGCTCGGGACAGTCGAACACTGAAGCTTTCTTT.

The table lists this clonotype with many counts. The J gene is TRBJ1-6, the V gene TRBV28; D perhaps matches TRBD1 (6 bases). The CDR3 loop spans 14 amino acids. The V end was cut by 8 bases, the J end by 8 bases, with 16 bases between. Looked up from germline, CDR1 is MDHEN and CDR2 is SYDVKM. The CDR3 loop reads CASLSGGQDSPLHF. CDR3 nucleotide sequence: TGTGCCAGCTTGTCCGGGGGGCAGGATTCACCCCTCCACTTT.

V and J are TRBV6-4 and TRBJ2-7, with TRBD2 matching over 8 bases. CDR1 and CDR2 from the germline V gene are MRHNA and SNTAGT. The ends lost 3 bases at V and 10 bases at J; junction bases unmatched: 11. The CDR3 has 14 residues. The CDR3 nucleotides read TGTGCCAGCAGTGATGCGGGGGGCTTCTATGAACAGTACTTC. It translates to CASSDAGGFYEQYF.

This clonotype showed up many times. This chain joins TRBV12-3 or TRBV12-4 and TRBJ2-1; 9 bases fit TRBD2. With 5 bases clipped from V and 8 bases from J, the junction kept 10 bases outside the gene matches. The CDR3 spans 15 residues. CDR3: CASSPLAGGPHEQFF. In nucleotides, the CDR3 is TGTGCCAGCAGTCCCTTGGCGGGAGGGCCGCATGAGCAGTTCTTC.

This clonotype was recorded at least ten times. The CDR3 region has the DNA TGTGCCAGCAGCACCCTAAGGCACCGTCAGTTCTTC. It translates to CASSTLRHRQFF. This sequence joins TRBV11-1 and TRBJ2-1; D is ambiguous. V was cut by 5 bases and J by 13 bases, with 15 bases left in between. Germline V gene sequence: CDR1 SGHAT, CDR2 FQDESV (reference sequence). The CDR3 has 12 residues.

This clonotype was counted only a few times. J is TRBJ1-5 and V is TRBV28, with 9 bases matching TRBD1. Germline V gene data show CDR1 as MDHEN and CDR2 as SYDVKM. V gave up 2 bases and J gave up 6 bases; unmatched junction bases: 8. The CDR3 runs 16 residues. In DNA form, the CDR3 reads TGTGCCAGCAGTTTAATGGACAGGGGTAATCCTCAGCCCCAGCATTTT. This sequence encodes CASSLMDRGNPQPQHF.

This clonotype is medium-sized. The V and J genes are TRBV20-1 and TRBJ1-2; 8 bases are a match to TRBD1. The CDR3 spans 12 residues. V dropped 7 bases and J dropped 5; count of bases not matched to a gene: 6. The germline V gene has CDR1 DFQATT and CDR2 SNEGSKA (reference sequence). The CDR3 DNA reads as TGCAGTGTATTGACAGGGGCTTATGGCTACACCTTC. Translating it yields CSVLTGAYGYTF.

This clonotype was seen ten or more times. This sequence joins TRBV12-3 or TRBV12-4 and TRBJ2-3, with D unclear. Trimming left V 6 bases short and J 6 bases short, with 7 bases between. CDR3 length: 11 residues. The CDR3, as DNA: TGTGCCAGCAGCTCCCTTGATACGCAGTATTTT. Translation gives CASSSLDTQYF.

This clonotype was recorded at least ten times. This chain links TRBV5-1 with TRBJ2-7, with D perhaps TRBD2 (6 bases). The V gene lost 0 bases and the J gene lost 5 bases, with 12 bases spanning the gap. Germline V gives CDR1 SGHRS, CDR2 YFSETQ. CDR3 length: 14 residues. The CDR3 coding sequence is TGCGCCAGCAGCTTGGCCATGACGGGGGACGAGCAGTACTTC. It specifies CASSLAMTGDEQYF.

This clonotype was observed many times. The J gene is TRBJ2-2, the V gene TRBV7-7; D unresolved. The CDR3 has 14 amino acids. Germline CDR1 SSHAT, CDR2 FNYEAQ (reference sequence). V lost 2 bases and J 8 bases, leaving 12 bases between the germline ends. Here the CDR3 DNA reads TGTGCCAGCAGCTTAATTAGTTTAACAGGGGAGCTGTTTTTT. Amino acids: CASSLISLTGELFF.

This clonotype occurred many times. The V gene is TRBV27, the J gene TRBJ2-2, with D unresolved. This CDR3 contains 12 residues. The V and J ends lost 5 bases and 5 bases respectively, with 6 bases between them. Germline-derived CDR1 and CDR2 are MNHEY and SMNVEV (reference sequence). This CDR3 is CASSTETGELFF. The CDR3 DNA follows: TGTGCCAGCAGTACAGAGACCGGGGAGCTGTTTTTT.

This clonotype was observed a handful of times. V is TRBV7-2 and J is TRBJ2-1; D is unresolved. The CDR3 is made up of 13 amino acids. Trimming left V 3 bases short and J 6 bases short, with 9 bases between. Germline CDR1 SGHTA, CDR2 FQGNSA. CDR3 coding DNA: TGTGCCAGCAGCTTCGCCCTGGTCAATGAGCAGTTCTTC. Translating it yields CASSFALVNEQFF. The full variable domain, completed using reference TRBV7-2 and TRBJ2-1, is GAGVSQSPSNKVTEKGKDVELRCDPISGHTALYWYRQSLGQGLEFLIYFQGNSAPDKSGLPSDRFSAERTGGSVSTLTIQRTQQEDSAVYLCASSFALVNEQFFGPGTRLTVL.

This clonotype was seen more than once but under ten times. The gene calls are TRBV29-1 and TRBJ2-7, with TRBD1 matching over 9 bases. The V gene's germline CDR1 is SQVTM and CDR2 ANQGSEA. Losses at the gene ends were 6 bases for V and 2 bases for J; bases not matched to a gene: 8. The length of the CDR3 is 14 residues. CDR3 protein: CSVQPGTGPYEQYF. The CDR3 DNA reads TGCAGCGTCCAACCTGGGACAGGGCCCTACGAGCAGTACTTC.

This clonotype was seen repeatedly, ten times or more. The chain couples TRBV7-2 to TRBJ1-4, with a weak D call TRBD1 (6 bases). CDR3 size: 15 residues. V lost 0 bases and J 8 bases, leaving 13 bases between the germline ends. Germline CDR1 is SGHTA and CDR2 is FQGNSA. The CDR3 DNA reads TGTGCCAGCAGCTTAGCCCCCAGGGGTGGCGAAAAACTGTTTTTT. This translates into CASSLAPRGGEKLFF.

This clonotype was found many times. This chain connects TRBV28 to TRBJ2-7; D possibly corresponds to TRBD1 (6 bases). This CDR3 has 16 amino acids. V lost 6 bases to trimming and J lost 1 base, with 19 bases between them. The germline gives CDR1 MDHEN, CDR2 SYDVKM. The CDR3: CASSPPGTRLSYEQYF. The DNA for the CDR3 is TGTGCCAGCAGCCCTCCTGGGACACGGCTTTCCTACGAGCAGTACTTC.

Many counts were recorded for this clonotype. The V and J genes are TRBV5-1 and TRBJ2-3, with D unclear. V was trimmed by 2 bases and J by 3 bases, leaving 16 bases between them. This CDR3 region has 16 residues. Germline V CDR1 and CDR2: SGHRS, YFSETQ. The CDR3 nucleotides read TGCGCCAGCAGCTTTGGCGTCGGCAGGCGGACAGATACGCAGTATTTT. Protein product: CASSFGVGRRTDTQYF.

This clonotype occurred many times. The chain joins TRBV12-5 to TRBJ1-5; TRBD1 aligns across 7 bases. V lost 2 bases, J lost 5 bases, and 3 bases stayed unmatched. Germline V gene lookup returns CDR1 LGHNT and CDR2 FRNRAP. The CDR3 extends over 14 amino acids. CDR3 in DNA: TGTGCTAGTGGTTTGCTAGGGGGCGATCAGCCCCAGCATTTT. It encodes CASGLLGGDQPQHF.

This clonotype was counted many times. The J gene is TRBJ2-1, the V gene TRBV5-4; 11 bases fit TRBD2. The CDR3 extends over 17 amino acids. Germline CDR1 and CDR2: SGHNT and YYREEE (reference sequence). V lost 0 bases to trimming and J lost 4 bases; unmatched junction nucleotides: 6. The CDR3 here is CASSLGLLAGGYNEQFF. In DNA form, the CDR3 reads TGTGCCAGCAGCTTGGGGCTCCTAGCGGGAGGTTACAATGAGCAGTTCTTC. The complete variable domain, with remaining parts taken from reference TRBV5-4 and TRBJ2-1, reads ETGVTQSPTHLIKTRGQQVTLRCSSQSGHNTVSWYQQALGQGPQFIFQYYREEENGRGNFPPRFSGLQFPNYSSELNVNALELDDSALYLCASSLGLLAGGYNEQFFGPGTRLTVL.

This clonotype was recorded many times. This chain links TRBV12-3 or TRBV12-4 with TRBJ1-2, with D hard to call. This CDR3 comprises 13 residues. With 1 base removed from V and 4 bases from J, the gap between germline ends came to 7 bases. This chain's CDR3 is CASSLGRIYGYTF. CDR3 DNA sequence: TGTGCCAGCAGTTTAGGACGGATCTATGGCTACACCTTC.

This clonotype was seen a few times. The J gene is TRBJ2-3, the V gene TRBV5-1; 9 positions match TRBD2. The germline gives CDR1 SGHRS, CDR2 YFSETQ. CDR3 length: 17 amino acids. Unmatched junction bases numbered 13, after V lost 4 bases and J lost 4 bases. The DNA of the CDR3 is TGCGCCAGCAGCCCGGGGGGAATAGCGGGAGTCGCAGATACGCAGTATTTT. This codes for CASSPGGIAGVADTQYF.

This clonotype has ten or more counts. The J gene is TRBJ2-5, the V gene TRBV12-3 or TRBV12-4, with 7 bases fitting TRBD1. This CDR3 has 13 residues. The ends lost 6 bases at V and 4 bases at J; junction bases unmatched: 5. The DNA of the CDR3 is TGTGCCAGCAGCTGGAGACAGGGAGAGACCCAGTACTTC. Protein: CASSWRQGETQYF.

This clonotype has at least ten counts. The CDR3 spells CASTSVNQETQYF. As DNA, the CDR3 is TGCGCCAGCACCTCCGTTAACCAAGAGACCCAGTACTTC. The chain is built from TRBV5-1 and TRBJ2-5; D is unresolved. The CDR3 has 13 amino acids. From germline, CDR1 is SGHRS and CDR2 YFSETQ. The germline V and J ends were trimmed by 6 bases and 0 bases, with 9 bases remaining between them.

This clonotype was counted at least ten times. Because the CDR3's place on the DNA is in doubt, the DNA is left out and the CDR3 is given as listed by TCRdb. The chain employs TRBV28 and TRBJ1-1; the D call of TRBD1 is as the table states it, not checked on the DNA. The germline gives CDR1 MDHEN, CDR2 SYDVKM. With termini counted, the CDR3 has 11 amino acids. The CDR3 reads CASSFAQGSFF.

This clonotype was counted ten times or more. This chain connects TRBV6-4 to TRBJ1-1; perhaps TRBD1 as D (5 bases). Germline V CDR1 and CDR2: MRHNA, SNTAGT. The V end lost 4 bases, the J end lost 0 bases, and 12 bases lay between the germline ends. The CDR3 consists of 15 residues. The CDR3 sequence: CASSVLDTVNTEAFF. For the CDR3, the DNA is TGTGCCAGCAGTGTGTTGGACACGGTGAACACTGAAGCTTTCTTT.